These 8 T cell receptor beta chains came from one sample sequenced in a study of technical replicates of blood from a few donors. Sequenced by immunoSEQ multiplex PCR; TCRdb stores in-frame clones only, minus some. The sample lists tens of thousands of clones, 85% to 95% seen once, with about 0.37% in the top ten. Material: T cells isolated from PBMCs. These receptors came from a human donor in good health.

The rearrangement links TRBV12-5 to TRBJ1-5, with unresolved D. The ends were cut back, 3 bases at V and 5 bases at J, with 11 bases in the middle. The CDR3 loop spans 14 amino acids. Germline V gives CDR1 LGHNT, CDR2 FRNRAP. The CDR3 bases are TGTGCTAGTGGTTTAGGAGGGTTTGATCAGCCCCAGCATTTT. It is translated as CASGLGGFDQPQHF.

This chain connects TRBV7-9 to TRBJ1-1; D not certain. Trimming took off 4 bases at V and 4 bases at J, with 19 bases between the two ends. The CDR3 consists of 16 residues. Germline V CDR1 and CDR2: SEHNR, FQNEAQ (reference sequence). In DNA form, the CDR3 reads TGTGCCAGCAGCTCCAAGGTGAGAGGCCGGGGCACTGAAGCTTTCTTT. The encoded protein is CASSSKVRGRGTEAFF.

CDR3: CASSGQGFDTQYF. CDR3 DNA: TGTGCCAGCAGTGGACAGGGTTTTGATACGCAGTATTTT. The J gene is TRBJ2-3, the V gene TRBV6-1; 7 bases are a match to TRBD1. CDR1 and CDR2 from the germline V gene are MNHNS and SASEGT. This CDR3 spans 13 amino acids. The V and J ends lost 4 bases and 6 bases, in that order; junction bases with no gene match: 4.

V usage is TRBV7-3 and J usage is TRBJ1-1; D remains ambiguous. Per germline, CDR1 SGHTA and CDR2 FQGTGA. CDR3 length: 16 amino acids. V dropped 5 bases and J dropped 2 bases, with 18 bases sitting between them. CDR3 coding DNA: TGTGCCAGCAGCCTCCGGTCCGGAGGGCTCAACACTGAAGCTTTCTTT. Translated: CASSLRSGGLNTEAFF.

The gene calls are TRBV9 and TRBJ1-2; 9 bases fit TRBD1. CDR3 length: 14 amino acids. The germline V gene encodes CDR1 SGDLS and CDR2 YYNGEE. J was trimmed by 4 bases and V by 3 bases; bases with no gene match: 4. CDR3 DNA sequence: TGTGCCAGCAGCGGGACAGGGGACCCCTATGGCTACACCTTC. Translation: CASSGTGDPYGYTF.

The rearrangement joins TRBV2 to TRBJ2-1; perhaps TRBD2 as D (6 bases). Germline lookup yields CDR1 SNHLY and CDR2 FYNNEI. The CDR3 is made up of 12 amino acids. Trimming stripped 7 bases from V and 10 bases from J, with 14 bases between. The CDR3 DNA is TGTGCCAGCAATGGGGGGAGGCCCGAGCAGTTCTTC. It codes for CASNGGRPEQFF.

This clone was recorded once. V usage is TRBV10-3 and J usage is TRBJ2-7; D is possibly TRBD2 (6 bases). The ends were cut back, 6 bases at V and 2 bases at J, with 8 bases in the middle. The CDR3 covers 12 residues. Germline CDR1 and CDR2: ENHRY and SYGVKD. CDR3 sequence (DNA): TGTGCCATCAGAGGGACTGCCTACGAGCAGTACTTC. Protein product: CAIRGTAYEQYF.

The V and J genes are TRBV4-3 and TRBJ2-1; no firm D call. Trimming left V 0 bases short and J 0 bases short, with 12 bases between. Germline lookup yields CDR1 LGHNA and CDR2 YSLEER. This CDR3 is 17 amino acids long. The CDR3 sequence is CASSQDPTSSSYNEQFF. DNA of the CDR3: TGCGCCAGCAGCCAAGATCCGACTTCCAGCTCCTACAATGAGCAGTTCTTC.